The clone carrying this T cell receptor beta chain has ten or more counts. TCRdb reanalysed the RACE reads using MiXCR and keeps one entry per CDR3 protein. The table has about 380,000 distinct CDR3 sequences, approximately 5% seen once. The data are from a study of human T cells and chemical hapten exposure. Time point meaning: pre-sensitization, week 0. Treatment specified: therapeutic diphenylcyclopropenone sensitization with weekly scalp DPC. CDR1 MNHEY and CDR2 SVGEGT come from the germline V gene. Germline trimming cut 6 bases from V and 13 bases from J; bases unmatched to any gene: 18. The CDR3 has 15 amino acids.

The sequence came from a woman in her 50s with alopecia areata. Some clones in this sample may be carry-over from other donors' samples. Sequences were derived from whole blood, sampled in connection with sensitization to the hapten diphenylcyclopropenone (DPC). This chain uses TRBV6-2 or TRBV6-3 with TRBJ2-7; 10 bases map to TRBD1. CDR3 sequence (DNA): TGTGCCAGCAGGAACGAAGACAGGGGGCCTACGATGTTATACTTC. This gives the protein CASRNEDRGPTMLYF.